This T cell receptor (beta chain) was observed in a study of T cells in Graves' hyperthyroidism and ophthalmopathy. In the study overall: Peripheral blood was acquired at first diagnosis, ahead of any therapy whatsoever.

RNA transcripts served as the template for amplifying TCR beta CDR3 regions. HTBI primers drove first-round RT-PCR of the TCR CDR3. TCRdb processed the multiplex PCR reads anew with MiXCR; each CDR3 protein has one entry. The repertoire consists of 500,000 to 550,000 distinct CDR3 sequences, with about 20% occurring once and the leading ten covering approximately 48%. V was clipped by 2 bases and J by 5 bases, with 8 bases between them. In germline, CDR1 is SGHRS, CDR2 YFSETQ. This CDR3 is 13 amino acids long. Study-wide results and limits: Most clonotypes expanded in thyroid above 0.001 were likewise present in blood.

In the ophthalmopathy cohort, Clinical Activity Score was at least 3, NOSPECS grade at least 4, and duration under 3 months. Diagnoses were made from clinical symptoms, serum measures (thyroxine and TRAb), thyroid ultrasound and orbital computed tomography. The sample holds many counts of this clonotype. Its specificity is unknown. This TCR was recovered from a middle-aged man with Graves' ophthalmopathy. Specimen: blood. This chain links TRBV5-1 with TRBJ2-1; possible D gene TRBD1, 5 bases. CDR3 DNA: TGCGCCAGCAGCTTCCTACAGGACAATGAGCAGTTCTTC. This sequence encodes CASSFLQDNEQFF. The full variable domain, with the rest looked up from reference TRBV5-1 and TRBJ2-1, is KAGVTQTPRYLIKTRGQQVTLSCSPISGHRSVSWYQQTPGQGLQFLFEYFSETQRNKGNFPGRFSGRQFSNSRSEMNVSTLELGDSALYLCASSFLQDNEQFFGPGTRLTVL.